The source of this T cell receptor (beta chain) is a study of T cells after yellow fever vaccination. On the study more broadly: Preparation of fractions with low cell numbers was performed using SMART-Seq v4 Ultra Low Input.

The V end lost 4 bases, the J end lost 4 bases, and 13 bases lay between the germline ends. The CDR3 is 14 residues long. Germline V gene lookup returns CDR1 SGHTA and CDR2 FQGNSA. 5'RACE template switching added a universal primer site and UMIs to TCR cDNA. TCRdb analysed the 5' RACE reads with MiXCR anew, one entry per CDR3 protein. Among under 600,000 distinct CDR3 sequences listed, approximately 13% were seen once. The sample here was PBMCs, taken on the day of the yellow fever booster vaccination. The gene calls are TRBV7-2 and TRBJ2-5; the D call may be TRBD1 or TRBD2 (5 bases each). The sequence came from a man in his thirties or forties who received the YFV17D yellow fever vaccine. CDR3 in amino acids: CASSSGWTLETQYF. The CDR3, as DNA: TGTGCCAGCAGCTCGGGGTGGACATTAGAGACCCAGTACTTC. Full variable domain (remainder filled in from reference TRBV7-2 and TRBJ2-5): GAGVSQSPSNKVTEKGKDVELRCDPISGHTALYWYRQSLGQGLEFLIYFQGNSAPDKSGLPSDRFSAERTGGSVSTLTIQRTQQEDSAVYLCASSSGWTLETQYFGPGTRLLVL.